There are many counts of the clone carrying this TCR beta chain. The antigen is not known. The authors amplified TCR beta CDR3 regions, and they did so from RNA transcripts for repertoire sequencing. The library came from an HTBI-primed first-round RT-PCR and a second-round multiplex PCR. TCRdb ran MiXCR on the multiplex PCR reads and lists one entry per CDR3 protein. The sample records about 550,000 distinct CDR3 sequences, 35% to 40% being singletons. The diagnosis combined clinical symptoms, thyroxine, TRAb, thyroid ultrasound and orbital computed tomography scans. This sample stems from a study of Graves' ophthalmopathy and Graves' hyperthyroidism. Study-level results: Thyroid clonotypes that were expanded above 0.001 frequency mostly also appeared in blood.

The CDR3 sequence is 13 residues long. Germline assignment: CDR1 SGHTA and CDR2 FQGTGA. Trimming removed 5 bases from V and 3 bases from J, with 8 bases in between. The gene calls are TRBV7-3 and TRBJ2-1; no clear D gene. This TCR was sampled from an adult man with Graves' hyperthyroidism. Sequenced material: peripheral blood or thyroid tissue (not recorded which). The CDR3 loop is CASSLGSYNEQFF. CDR3 in DNA: TGTGCCAGCAGCCTTGGAAGCTACAATGAGCAGTTCTTC.